This T cell receptor (beta chain) was sequenced in a study of T-cell reconstitution after alpha-beta-depleted transplantation in children. Study-level points and caveats: Some patients' high day-60 TCRbeta diversity was traced to surviving recipient T cells and thymic progenitors. It was reported that alpha-beta T cells came from several hundred expanded graft clones (about two months after transplant). By one year post-transplant, T-cell counts and diversity largely arose from T cells that were newly produced.

Ten or more counts support this clonotype. The target antigen is unknown. Preparing the TCRbeta library involved the use of unique molecular identifiers. Each CDR3 protein gets one entry after TCRdb re-called the PCR reads with MiXCR. The sample has about 230,000 distinct CDR3 sequences; roughly a tenth are singletons. This sequence was found in a child younger than two with acute myeloid leukemia, due to receive a stem cell transplant. Sequenced material: PBMCs, taken before TCRalphabeta/CD19-depleted stem cell transplant.

CDR3 sequence (DNA): TGCGCCAGCAGCTTGTGGCCGGGGGCCTACGAGCAGTACTTC. Residues: CASSLWPGAYEQYF. The rearrangement uses TRBV5-1 and TRBJ2-7, with D perhaps matching TRBD2 (6 bases). Deletions cut 1 base from V and 2 bases from J, with 10 bases between. The CDR3 has 14 residues. Germline V gene lookup returns CDR1 SGHRS and CDR2 YFSETQ.